The T cell receptor (beta chain) under discussion was sequenced for a study of lymphopenia after photon versus proton radiotherapy. Germline CDR1 and CDR2: LGHNT and FRNRAP. The CDR3 is 14 amino acids. V was shortened by 3 bases and J by 3 bases, with 9 bases between the two germline ends. Study-level points and caveats: Survival link was tested only in deceased patients; proton benefit remains a possibility. Under photons, naive T cells and diversity fell while effector/memory populations rose. In patients who died, overall survival fell as post-nadir TCR diversity dropped more. After the lymphocyte nadir, photon-treated repertoires showed oligoclonal expansion, especially of CD8+ Temra cells.

The repertoire was sequenced with immunoSEQ multiplex PCR; TCRdb's copy has only in-frame clones and lacks some. Seen here are some 27,000 clones, roughly 87% observed once, and the top ten hold 15% to 20%. Worth noting for this clone: Its antigen is not identified.

The material sequenced was peripheral blood, taken from a patient treated with photon-based radiotherapy. The sequence came from a man aged 50-60 years with gastric cancer. V is TRBV12-5 and J is TRBJ2-1, with D possibly being TRBD2 (5 bases). DNA of the CDR3: TGTGCTAGTGGTTTCGGGGAAGACTACAATGAGCAGTTCTTC. This sequence encodes CASGFGEDYNEQFF.